These 13 T cell receptor beta chains were all obtained from the same sample, sequenced in a study of blood T cell repertoires in COVID-19 (dated by TCRdb to the early 2020s). Receptor libraries were prepared by the immunoSEQ multiplex PCR assay. The clones in this table, taken by TCRdb from immuneACCESS, are in-frame only. Not every clone is retained; where verified, under half of the shortfall comes from an unresolved V gene, and the cause of the rest is unknown. This sample is represented by around 230,000 clones; approximately 80% of them were singletons. The ten largest clones take up approximately 9.2% of the sample. The specimen was PBMCs or T cells enriched from blood (not recorded which). These receptor sequences come from a man aged 40-49 years who had recovered from COVID-19.

The rearrangement links TRBV30 to TRBJ2-1; D gene ambiguous. Germline V lookup: CDR1 GTSNPN, CDR2 SVGIG (reference sequence). The CDR3 contains 14 residues. Trimming cost V 1 base and J 4 bases, with 11 bases left between them. As DNA, the CDR3 is TGTGCCTGGAGTGGCTGGCCGGAGTACAATGAGCAGTTCTTC. Protein sequence: CAWSGWPEYNEQFF.

The chain uses TRBV7-3 and TRBJ2-3; unclear D gene. Deletions cut 5 bases from V and 4 bases from J, with 7 bases between. The germline CDR1 and CDR2 sequences are SGHTA and FQGTGA. The CDR3 totals 12 residues. The chain's CDR3 is CASSPAADTQYF. The CDR3 nucleotides are TGTGCCAGCAGCCCTGCGGCAGATACGCAGTATTTT.

J is TRBJ1-1 and V is TRBV10-3; D remains ambiguous. V was cut by 5 bases and J by 5 bases, with 12 bases left in between. Germline lookup yields CDR1 ENHRY and CDR2 SYGVKD. The CDR3 is 13 amino acids. The DNA of the CDR3 is TGTGCCATCAGTCGGGAAATGGGAACTGAAGCTTTCTTT. This codes for CAISREMGTEAFF.

The CDR3 DNA sequence: TGCGCCAGCAGCCGTCCCGGGACAGGGATTGGAAATTCGGACACTGAAGCTTTCTTT. Amino acid sequence: CASSRPGTGIGNSDTEAFF. The chain employs TRBV4-1 and TRBJ1-1, with 9 positions matching TRBD1. V lost 4 bases to trimming and J lost 3 bases; unmatched junction nucleotides: 18. The CDR3 consists of 19 residues. Germline V gene sequence: CDR1 MGHRA, CDR2 YSYEKL.

The chain uses TRBV19 and TRBJ2-4; possible D gene TRBD1, 5 bases. This CDR3 has 15 amino acids. CDR1 is LNHDA, CDR2 SQIVND, per germline (reference sequence). V lost 3 bases to trimming and J lost 5 bases, with 14 bases between them. The CDR3 region has the DNA TGTGCCAGTAGTATGGGTAGGGGCCAACAAAACATTCAGTACTTC. It yields the protein CASSMGRGQQNIQYF.

The chain carries TRBV28 and TRBJ1-1; the D is unclear. CDR3 length equals 12 residues. The germline V gene has CDR1 MDHEN and CDR2 SYDVKM. The V and J ends lost 10 bases and 10 bases respectively, with 19 bases between them. CDR3 in amino acids: CATKAAQRGAFF. The CDR3 nucleotides are TGTGCCACCAAGGCGGCGCAAAGAGGAGCTTTCTTT.

This sequence joins TRBV27 and TRBJ2-2; tentative D call: TRBD1 (6 bases). The germline V gene has CDR1 MNHEY and CDR2 SMNVEV (reference sequence). Trimming took off 7 bases at V and 2 bases at J, with 20 bases between the two ends. The CDR3 length is 17 residues. CDR3 in DNA: TGTGCCAGCACACAAAGGGGTCACAGGGCAAACACCGGGGAGCTGTTTTTT. This translates into CASTQRGHRANTGELFF.

The J gene is TRBJ2-7, the V gene TRBV30; perhaps TRBD2 as D (5 bases). Trimming removed 0 bases from V and 3 bases from J, with 15 bases in between. The germline V gene encodes CDR1 GTSNPN and CDR2 SVGIG (reference sequence). The CDR3 extends over 15 amino acids. CDR3 sequence reads: CAWSVVAGTLYEQYF. The CDR3 DNA reads TGTGCCTGGAGTGTAGTTGCGGGTACCCTCTACGAGCAGTACTTC. Full variable domain (missing parts from reference TRBV30 and TRBJ2-7): SQTIHQWPATLVQPVGSPLSLECTVEGTSNPNLYWYRQAAGRGLQLLFYSVGIGQISSEVPQNLSASRPQDRQFILSSKKLLLSDSGFYLCAWSVVAGTLYEQYFGPGTRLTVT.

The sample holds one count of this clone. This chain's CDR3 is CASSKGRVKGANVLTF. The CDR3 DNA reads as TGTGCCAGTAGTAAAGGCAGGGTAAAAGGGGCCAACGTCCTGACTTTC. This chain uses TRBV19 with TRBJ2-6; tentative D call: TRBD1 (5 bases). V lost 4 bases and J 4 bases, leaving 14 bases between the germline ends. The CDR3 runs to 16 residues. Germline CDR1 reads LNHDA; CDR2 reads SQIVND (reference sequence).

The chain combines TRBV2 with TRBJ2-4; no clear D gene. This CDR3 is 16 amino acids long. CDR1 and CDR2 (germline): SNHLY, FYNNEI. V was shortened by 3 bases and J by 0 bases, with 12 bases between the two germline ends. CDR3 in DNA: TGTGCCAGCAGTGATGCCACTTTACTAGCCAAAAACATTCAGTACTTC. This gives the protein CASSDATLLAKNIQYF.

The J gene is TRBJ1-1, the V gene TRBV2; unclear D gene. CDR3 length equals 12 residues. Germline V gene sequence: CDR1 SNHLY, CDR2 FYNNEI. The V end lost 1 base, the J end lost 8 bases, and 8 bases lay between the germline ends. CDR3 amino acids: CASSEGRLEAFF. CDR3 nucleotides: TGTGCCAGCAGTGAAGGGAGATTAGAAGCTTTCTTT.

This clone has only one observation. The chain links TRBV5-5 to TRBJ2-1, with 7 bases lining up with TRBD1. J gave up 6 bases and V 4 bases, and 7 bases lay outside the gene matches. Germline loops: CDR1 SGHKS, CDR2 YYEKEE (reference sequence). The CDR3 runs 14 residues. The CDR3 nucleotides are TGTGCCAGCAGCGTCAGGGGGACCGGCAATGAGCAGTTCTTC. Amino acid sequence: CASSVRGTGNEQFF.

This sequence joins TRBV7-3 and TRBJ1-1; no clear D gene. V was trimmed by 0 bases and J by 2 bases, leaving 4 bases between them. This CDR3 contains 13 residues. In germline, CDR1 is SGHTA, CDR2 FQGTGA. The CDR3 DNA reads as TGTGCCAGCAGCTTAACATCTAACACTGAAGCTTTCTTT. Protein: CASSLTSNTEAFF.